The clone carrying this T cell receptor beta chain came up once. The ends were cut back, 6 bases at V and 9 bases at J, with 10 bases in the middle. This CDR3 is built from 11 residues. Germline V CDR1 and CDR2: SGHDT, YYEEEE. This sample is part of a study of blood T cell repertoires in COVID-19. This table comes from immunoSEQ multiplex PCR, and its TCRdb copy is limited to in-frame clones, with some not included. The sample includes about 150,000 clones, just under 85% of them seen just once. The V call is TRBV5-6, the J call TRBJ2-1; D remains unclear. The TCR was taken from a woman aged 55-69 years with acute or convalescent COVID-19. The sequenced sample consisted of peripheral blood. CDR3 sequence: CASTEGGEQFF. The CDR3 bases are TGTGCCAGCACGGAAGGCGGTGAGCAGTTCTTC.